The next 9 T cell receptor beta chains were all read from a single sample in a study of blood T cell repertoires in COVID-19. Profiled with immunoSEQ multiplex PCR; TCRdb holds only in-frame clones, not every one. Seen here are 200,000 to 250,000 clones, less than 85% observed once, and the top ten hold about 3.6%. What was sequenced was peripheral blood. The receptors originated from a woman over 75 with acute or convalescent COVID-19.

V and J are TRBV9 and TRBJ2-1, with 7 bases fitting TRBD2. The V gene end was trimmed by 0 bases and the J gene end by 4 bases; junction bases not matched to a gene: 4. The CDR3 consists of 15 residues. Germline CDR1 SGDLS, CDR2 YYNGEE. The CDR3 loop reads CASSVDSAGYNEQFF. For the CDR3, the DNA is TGTGCCAGCAGCGTAGATTCAGCGGGGTACAATGAGCAGTTCTTC.

This rearrangement joins TRBV3-1 (or the pseudogene TRBV3-2) to TRBJ2-7; D uncertain. V lost 4 bases and J lost 5, with 18 bases in between. CDR1 is LGHDT, CDR2 YNNKEL, per germline (reference sequence). The CDR3 is 15 residues long. The CDR3 DNA sequence: TGTGCCAGCAGCCTAACCCCCGGGTTGAGTGACGAGCAGTACTTC. Its protein is CASSLTPGLSDEQYF.

The chain is built from TRBV10-3 and TRBJ2-3; TRBD2 might be the D (7 bases). This CDR3 is 15 amino acids long. Trimming shortened V by 6 bases and J by 4 bases, and 17 bases separated the two germline ends. Per germline, CDR1 ENHRY and CDR2 SYGVKD. DNA of the CDR3: TGTGCCATCAGCCAAAATGGGGGGGCGGCAGATACGCAGTATTTT. Protein sequence: CAISQNGGAADTQYF.

In DNA form, the CDR3 reads TGCGCCAGCAGCCAAGAGTGGAAAGGGGGCTATTCACCCCTCCACTTT. Residues: CASSQEWKGGYSPLHF. The genes are TRBV4-3 and TRBJ1-6; TRBD1 aligns across 7 bases. J gave up 8 bases and V 0 bases, and 7 bases lay outside the gene matches. This CDR3 comprises 16 residues. Per germline, CDR1 LGHNA and CDR2 YSLEER.

The CDR3 protein is CASSFEGGNTEAFF. The CDR3 nucleotides read TGTGCCAGCAGTTTTGAAGGGGGGAACACTGAAGCTTTCTTT. V gene TRBV28 combines with J gene TRBJ1-1; maybe TRBD1 (6 bases). Trimming stripped 3 bases from V and 1 base from J, with 9 bases between. Germline CDR1 reads MDHEN; CDR2 reads SYDVKM. The CDR3 spans 14 residues.

V is TRBV2 and J is TRBJ2-1; 10 positions match TRBD2. Per the germline V gene, CDR1 is SNHLY and CDR2 is FYNNEI. This CDR3 is built from 17 residues. J was trimmed by 6 bases and V by 4 bases; bases with no gene match: 12. The chain's CDR3 is CASSGPRTSGLTNEQFF. CDR3 nucleotide sequence: TGTGCCAGCAGTGGCCCCCGGACTAGCGGTCTGACCAATGAGCAGTTCTTC.

The rearrangement uses TRBV5-1 and TRBJ1-1, with D perhaps matching TRBD1 (6 bases). V lost 5 bases to trimming and J lost 9 bases, with 20 bases between them. Germline-derived CDR1 and CDR2 are SGHRS and YFSETQ. This CDR3 has 14 residues. CDR3 bases: TGCGCCAGCAGTTTCGGGACACGGACCTCGAAAGCTTTCTTT. This encodes CASSFGTRTSKAFF.

The chain uses TRBV2 and TRBJ2-5; D may be TRBD2 (5 bases). Germline CDR1 reads SNHLY; CDR2 reads FYNNEI. The CDR3 consists of 14 residues. The V end lost 4 bases, the J end lost 3 bases, and 12 bases lay between the germline ends. CDR3 sequence: CASSVADYEETQYF. The CDR3 DNA is TGTGCCAGCAGTGTAGCCGACTACGAAGAGACCCAGTACTTC.

The rearrangement joins TRBV9 to TRBJ2-3, with 9 bases fitting TRBD2. Germline V gene sequence: CDR1 SGDLS, CDR2 YYNGEE. V dropped 4 bases and J dropped 4; count of bases not matched to a gene: 13. CDR3 length equals 17 residues. The CDR3 loop is CASSLTAGGIVPDTQYF. The CDR3 DNA reads as TGTGCCAGCAGCCTAACGGCGGGGGGGATAGTCCCAGATACGCAGTATTTT.